This entry lists 2 T cell receptor beta chains sequenced from one sample in a study of control samples from healthy donors and cancer patients. Data came from immunoSEQ multiplex PCR; TCRdb stores just in-frame clones and leaves some out. The profile shows 150,000 or so clones, roughly 89% of them singletons. Specimen: blood. Receptors were obtained from a man aged 25 to 45 in good health.

V and J are TRBV15 and TRBJ2-5; the D gene is possibly TRBD1 (5 bases). Germline V gives CDR1 LNHNV, CDR2 YYDKDF (reference sequence). This CDR3 spans 14 amino acids. The V and J ends lost 2 bases and 4 bases respectively, with 11 bases between them. The CDR3 sequence is CATSRQGGGETQYF. CDR3 coding DNA: TGTGCCACCAGCAGACAGGGTGGTGGAGAGACCCAGTACTTC.

The gene calls are TRBV5-6 and TRBJ2-7; weak D call: TRBD2 (5 bases). This CDR3 spans 16 amino acids. V was cut by 1 base and J by 6 bases, with 20 bases left in between. The germline gives CDR1 SGHDT, CDR2 YYEEEE. For the CDR3, the DNA is TGTGCCAGCAGCTTGAGGACTGGGCCCCTATTATCCGAGCAGTACTTC. Protein product: CASSLRTGPLLSEQYF.